This T cell receptor (beta chain) originates from a study of T cell responses to AZD1222 COVID-19 vaccine. Produced via immunoSEQ multiplex PCR; TCRdb's table is partial and in-frame only. The sample contains over 90,000 clones, roughly 88% of which appear only once. Germline CDR1 SGHTA, CDR2 FQGNSA. This CDR3 is 14 amino acids long. V lost 7 bases and J 0 bases, leaving 13 bases between the germline ends. This chain connects TRBV7-2 to TRBJ2-7; D ambiguous. The TCR comes from an adult in good health. Source: peripheral blood, taken on day 0 of AZD1222 vaccination. The CDR3 DNA is TGTGCCAGCACGCACGGAACGTTCTCCTACGAGCAGTACTTC. Its protein product is CASTHGTFSYEQYF.